This entry concerns a single TCR beta chain. TCRdb keeps only in-frame clones here, not all; method: immunoSEQ multiplex PCR. The sample holds over 150,000 clones, around 87% seen once. These data originate in a study of blood T cell repertoires in COVID-19. The CDR3 contains 15 residues. Trimming pared 0 bases from V and 6 bases from J, leaving 9 bases between. Germline V CDR1 and CDR2: MNHEY, SMNVEV (reference sequence). This sequence originates from a man between 60 and 70 years old with COVID-19, enrolled during active disease. The specimen sequenced was peripheral blood. V and J are TRBV27 and TRBJ1-6; D may be TRBD1 (5 bases). The DNA of the CDR3 is TGTGCCAGCAGTTTATCCGACAGAACTAATTCACCCCTCCACTTT. Amino acid sequence: CASSLSDRTNSPLHF.